Below are 28 T cell receptor beta chains sequenced from a single sample in a study of molecular identifiers for immune sequencing clone quantification. Each CDR3 protein is one row after TCRdb ran MiXCR on the PCR reads. The sample lists 550,000 to 750,000 distinct CDR3 sequences, roughly 21% occurring once. The material sequenced was naive CD8+ T cells from blood, with Jurkat cell RNA spiked in. This sample's subset: FACS-sorted CD8+CD4-CCR7+CD45RA+ naive T cells. The source of these receptors is a human donor in good health. Some libraries in this study had Jurkat cell RNA spiked in.

Of note for this clonotype: Its ends do not fully match the called genes, so a read error is possible. The rearrangement links TRBV3-1 to TRBJ1-3, with D perhaps TRBD1 (6 bases). Germline V gives CDR1 LGHDT, CDR2 YNNKEL (reference sequence). The CDR3 totals 15 residues. The CDR3 bases are TGTGCCGGCAGCCAAGCAGGGGTCTCAGGTGTTGCCATATATTTT. Its translation: CAGSQAGVSGVAIYF.

As for this clonotype: A much larger clonotype is one base distant, so this may be a read error. The chain has TRBV7-9 and TRBJ1-4; 9 nucleotides match TRBD1. Germline loops: CDR1 SEHNR, CDR2 FQNEAQ (reference sequence). This CDR3 is built from 14 residues. CDR3 DNA: TGTACCAGCAGCCTGGGACAGGGCTACGAAAAACTGTTTTTT. Protein product: CTSSLGQGYEKLFF.

Many counts were recorded for this clonotype. The chain has TRBV6-1 and TRBJ2-3, with 9 nucleotides matching TRBD1. The J segment lost 5 bases and the V segment lost 2 bases, leaving 8 bases of the junction unmatched. The CDR3 sequence is 16 residues long. Germline V CDR1 and CDR2: MNHNS, SASEGT. The CDR3 loop reads CASSERDRVDLDTQYF. CDR3 coding DNA: TGTGCCAGCAGTGAACGGGACAGGGTTGACTTAGATACGCAGTATTTT.

This clonotype was seen many times. The DNA of the CDR3 is TGCGCCAGCAGCTGGGCCCAGGGAACCTACGAGCAGTACTTC. Protein sequence: CASSWAQGTYEQYF. This chain links TRBV5-1 with TRBJ2-7; TRBD1 might be the D (5 bases). Germline lookup yields CDR1 SGHRS and CDR2 YFSETQ. Trimming cost V 3 bases and J 2 bases, with 12 bases left between them. The CDR3 sequence is 14 residues long.

In the case of this clonotype: This may be a read error: a much more frequent sequence differs by one nucleotide. The chain employs TRBV7-9 and TRBJ1-3; D possibly corresponds to TRBD1 (5 bases). Germline lookup yields CDR1 SEHNR and CDR2 FQNEAQ (reference sequence). The CDR3 has 17 residues. This CDR3 is CASSFSQRGHSGNAIYF. The CDR3, as DNA: TGTGCCAGCAGCTTTTCCCAGCGGGGCCACTCTGGAAACGCCATATATTTT.

This clonotype was observed a handful of times. The CDR3 DNA is TGTGCCAGCCCGCCCGCAGGGGTCACCGGGGAGCTGTTTTTT. This sequence encodes CASPPAGVTGELFF. The chain carries TRBV6-1 and TRBJ2-2; perhaps TRBD1 as D (6 bases). CDR3 length: 14 residues. The V end lost 8 bases, the J end lost 4 bases, and 14 bases lay between the germline ends. Germline values: CDR1 MNHNS, CDR2 SASEGT.

The chain recombines TRBV11-2 with TRBJ2-1; possibly TRBD1 for D (5 bases). This CDR3 spans 17 amino acids. From germline, CDR1 is SGHAT and CDR2 FQNNGV. V was cut by 5 bases and J by 2 bases, with 19 bases left in between. This CDR3 reads CASSPRSWTTTYNEQFF. CDR3 DNA: TGTGCCAGCAGCCCAAGATCTTGGACAACCACCTACAATGAGCAGTTCTTC.

This clonotype showed up many times. J is TRBJ2-7 and V is TRBV5-4; D remains unclear. This CDR3 spans 12 amino acids. Germline assignment: CDR1 SGHNT and CDR2 YYREEE (reference sequence). Trimming shortened V by 3 bases and J by 6 bases, and 10 bases separated the two germline ends. CDR3: CASSSYSSEQYF. The CDR3 DNA is TGTGCCAGCAGCTCGTACTCGAGCGAGCAGTACTTC.

Of note for this clonotype: Since a much larger clone is just one base distant, this may be a read error. The chain uses TRBV4-1 and TRBJ2-1; no clear D gene. V dropped 0 bases and J dropped 3 bases, with 12 bases sitting between them. Germline V gives CDR1 MGHRA, CDR2 YSYEKL. The CDR3 totals 16 residues. The CDR3 sequence: CASSQDTRTLYNEQFF. DNA for the CDR3: TGCGCCAGCAGCCAAGATACAAGGACCCTCTACAATGAGCAGTTCTTC.

V is TRBV19 and J is TRBJ2-2; no clear D gene. V was trimmed by 7 bases and J by 6 bases, leaving 12 bases between them. The germline gives CDR1 LNHDA, CDR2 SQIVND (reference sequence). The CDR3 totals 13 residues. The CDR3 DNA reads TGTGCCAGTACCGATCCGGGCCCCGGGGAGCTGTTTTTT. This encodes CASTDPGPGELFF.

This clonotype was counted ten times or more. The V call is TRBV16, the J call TRBJ2-5, with D possibly being TRBD2 (5 bases). This CDR3 has 14 amino acids. Trimming stripped 3 bases from V and 4 bases from J, with 12 bases between. Per the germline V gene, CDR1 is KGHSY and CDR2 is FQNENV. This CDR3 reads CASSQSTTPETQYF. The CDR3, as DNA: TGTGCCAGCAGCCAGTCGACTACCCCAGAGACCCAGTACTTC.

Only a few counts were recorded for this clonotype. The chain combines TRBV6-1 with TRBJ1-4; D uncertain. Looked up from germline, CDR1 is MNHNS and CDR2 is SASEGT. The CDR3 totals 16 residues. V was shortened by 8 bases and J by 2 bases, with 18 bases between the two germline ends. The CDR3 DNA is TGTGCCAGCCGCTATCGAGGGTCCTGGACTAATGAAAAACTGTTTTTT. Protein sequence: CASRYRGSWTNEKLFF.

This chain uses TRBV7-2 with TRBJ1-1; D uncertain. CDR3 size: 16 residues. Per the germline V gene, CDR1 is SGHTA and CDR2 is FQGNSA. Deletions cut 0 bases from V and 0 bases from J, with 11 bases between. CDR3 bases: TGTGCCAGCAGCTTAGCATCCCGGGTGATGAACACTGAAGCTTTCTTT. This translates into CASSLASRVMNTEAFF.

Concerning this clonotype: The junction and the germline gene differ at one end; a read error may be behind it. The chain couples TRBV10-3 to TRBJ1-4, with D possibly matching TRBD1 (5 bases). CDR3 size: 15 residues. The germline V gene encodes CDR1 ENHRY and CDR2 SYGVKD. The CDR3 reads CAISPGVRSNEKPFF. The CDR3 coding sequence is TGTGCCATCAGTCCGGGGGTGAGGTCTAATGAAAAACCGTTTTTT.

This clonotype was observed many times. The rearrangement links TRBV6-2 or TRBV6-3 to TRBJ2-7; 7 nucleotides align to TRBD2. Per the germline V gene, CDR1 is MNHEY and CDR2 is SVGEGT. V trimming: 6 bases; J trimming: 6 bases; junction bases outside the gene matches: 8. The CDR3 is 13 residues long. DNA for the CDR3: TGTGCCAGCAGATTAGCGGGTTCCGGCGAGCAGTACTTC. Protein: CASRLAGSGEQYF.

This clonotype was seen more than once but under ten times. This chain links TRBV11-3 with TRBJ2-3; D may be TRBD2 (6 bases). Trimming left V 5 bases short and J 0 bases short, with 15 bases between. The germline gives CDR1 SGHNT, CDR2 YENEEA. The CDR3 runs to 16 residues. The CDR3 nucleotides read TGTGCCAGCAGCCACACCGGGGGAGTCAGCACAGATACGCAGTATTTT. Encoded protein: CASSHTGGVSTDTQYF.

The chain uses TRBV6-2 or TRBV6-3 and TRBJ2-5; the match to TRBD2 covers 14 bases. The CDR3 consists of 20 residues. Looked up from germline, CDR1 is MNHEY and CDR2 is SVGEGT. Trimming cost V 0 bases and J 0 bases; bases outside gene matches: 9. The CDR3 region has the DNA TGTGCCAGCAGTTACTCCCCCCGGACTAGCGGGGGGAATTACCAAGAGACCCAGTACTTC. As protein: CASSYSPRTSGGNYQETQYF.

This clonotype was counted ten times or more. This sequence joins TRBV30 and TRBJ1-1; D is uncertain. The V end was cut by 0 bases, the J end by 4 bases, with 9 bases between. This CDR3 contains 13 residues. Germline assignment: CDR1 GTSNPN and CDR2 SVGIG (reference sequence). The CDR3: CAWSVIGSTEAFF. The DNA for the CDR3 is TGTGCCTGGAGTGTAATAGGGAGCACTGAAGCTTTCTTT.

Concerning this clonotype: With a much larger clone just one base away, this may be a read error. This chain connects TRBV4-1 to TRBJ2-7, with TRBD1 matching 7 bases. CDR1 and CDR2 (germline): MGHRA, YSYEKL. The length of the CDR3 is 15 residues. Here the CDR3 DNA reads TGCGCCAGCGGCCAGCAGACAGGGATGCCCTACGAGCAGTACTTC. Protein: CASGQQTGMPYEQYF.

This sequence joins TRBV9 and TRBJ1-5; 8 nucleotides match TRBD2. The DNA end is a closer match to TRBJ2-3, so the J assignment may be wrong. The CDR3 extends over 14 amino acids. Germline V lookup: CDR1 SGDLS, CDR2 YYNGEE. The CDR3 region has the DNA TGTGCCAGCAGCGTAGGCGGGGGGCATCAGCCCCAGTATTTT. The encoded protein is CASSVGGGHQPQYF.

This clonotype was picked up many times. The rearrangement links TRBV30 to TRBJ2-3, with a weak D call TRBD2 (6 bases). Germline V gene data show CDR1 as GTSNPN and CDR2 as SVGIG (reference sequence). Trimming took off 1 base at V and 5 bases at J, with 22 bases between the two ends. The CDR3 is made up of 17 amino acids. CDR3 sequence: CAWSEDQEGQAEDTQYF. CDR3 nucleotide sequence: TGTGCCTGGAGTGAGGATCAGGAGGGCCAAGCTGAAGATACGCAGTATTTT.

This clonotype was counted at least ten times. The J gene is TRBJ2-2, the V gene TRBV4-3, with 7 bases aligning to TRBD2. V was clipped by 1 base and J by 1 base; unmatched bases: 6. The germline CDR1 and CDR2 sequences are LGHNA and YSLEER. The CDR3 is made up of 17 amino acids. For the CDR3, the DNA is TGCGCCAGCAGCCAAGTCATCACTAGCGAGAACACCGGGGAGCTGTTTTTT. Encoded protein: CASSQVITSENTGELFF.

This clonotype was counted many times. The V and J genes are TRBV12-3 or TRBV12-4 and TRBJ1-6; D uncertain. The V gene lost 3 bases and the J gene lost 9 bases, with 3 bases spanning the gap. The CDR3 length is 11 residues. The CDR3 region is CASSFGSPLHF. The CDR3 bases are TGTGCCAGCAGTTTTGGTTCACCCCTCCACTTT.

As DNA, the CDR3 is TGCGCCAGCAGCTTGACACAGTCTAGCACAGATACGCAGTATTTT. This encodes CASSLTQSSTDTQYF. The rearrangement uses TRBV5-1 and TRBJ2-3; D remains unclear. CDR3 size: 15 residues. Germline CDR1 is SGHRS and CDR2 is YFSETQ. V dropped 1 base and J dropped 0 bases, with 9 bases sitting between them.

The rearrangement joins TRBV9 to TRBJ2-1; 7 bases are shared with TRBD1. With V trimmed by 7 bases and J by 4 bases, 8 bases remained unmatched. CDR3 length equals 14 residues. Germline values: CDR1 SGDLS, CDR2 YYNGEE. The DNA of the CDR3 is TGTGCCAGCGGTCCGGGACAGACTTACAATGAGCAGTTCTTC. This translates into CASGPGQTYNEQFF.

The chain joins TRBV5-4 to TRBJ1-1; D possibly corresponds to TRBD1 (5 bases). V was pared by 9 bases and J by 8 bases, with 20 bases between. This CDR3 is 13 amino acids long. CDR1 and CDR2 (germline): SGHNT, YYREEE (reference sequence). Here the CDR3 reads CANSPPLGGEAFF. DNA for the CDR3: TGTGCCAACAGTCCCCCCCTTGGGGGAGAAGCTTTCTTT.

This clonotype was recorded many times. This chain links TRBV29-1 with TRBJ2-3; 12 nucleotides agree with TRBD2. The CDR3 totals 14 residues. The germline gives CDR1 SQVTM, CDR2 ANQGSEA. Losses at the gene ends were 2 bases for V and 5 bases for J; bases not matched to a gene: 2. The CDR3 here is CSVELAGGRDTQYF. CDR3 bases: TGCAGCGTTGAACTAGCGGGAGGGCGAGATACGCAGTATTTT.

This clonotype was picked up a small number of times. The chain carries TRBV30 and TRBJ2-3; TRBD1 matches 7 bases. Germline V gives CDR1 GTSNPN, CDR2 SVGIG (reference sequence). CDR3 length equals 14 residues. V was pared by 0 bases and J by 3 bases, with 3 bases of the junction left unmatched. The CDR3 sequence: CAWSVQGWTDTQYF. The CDR3 coding sequence is TGTGCCTGGAGTGTACAGGGGTGGACAGATACGCAGTATTTT.